Reported below is one T cell receptor (beta chain). This sample was taken from a study of blood T cell repertoires in COVID-19. As handled by the study authors: From reference gene primer amplification, estimates of nucleated cell counts were derived. Sequenced by immunoSEQ multiplex PCR; TCRdb stores in-frame clones only, minus some. D and trimming were read from the DNA, whereas the V and J calls and clone size are those reported in that table. Counted here are a few hundred thousand clones, 85% to 90% occurring once; the ten biggest clones make up roughly 4.2%. Trimming cost V 5 bases and J 3 bases, with 20 bases left between them. The CDR3 loop spans 17 amino acids. Per the germline V gene, CDR1 is SGHAT and CDR2 is FQNNGV.

The sequencing sample was made of peripheral blood. The V and J genes are TRBV11-2 and TRBJ1-3; no reliable D call. This sequence originates from a man aged 45-65 years with acute or convalescent COVID-19. The CDR3: CASSVLSPGAYGNTIYF. As DNA, the CDR3 is TGTGCCAGCAGCGTTTTAAGCCCGGGTGCGTATGGAAACACCATATATTTT.